A single sample gave rise to the 16 T cell receptor beta chains below, sequenced in a study of beta chain features in type 1 diabetes. Findings of the study overall: Among patients with Type 1 diabetes, TCRB CDR3s were moderately but significantly shorter in every one of the four CD4+ subsets.

Antigens for these TCRs are unknown. Of the isolated RNA, all was reverse transcribed, and so the sequenced material was expressed TCRB transcripts. Libraries were prepared by immunoSEQ multiplex PCR; TCRdb keeps only in-frame clonotypes and omits some of them. The sample records more than 100,000 clones, around 9% being singletons. Material: central memory CD4+ T cells from blood. Receptor source: a man aged 25-45 years with type 1 diabetes.

This rearrangement joins TRBV11-2 to TRBJ1-5; D is ambiguous. The CDR3 has 13 amino acids. Germline CDR1 reads SGHAT; CDR2 reads FQNNGV. Deletions cut 3 bases from V and 4 bases from J, with 7 bases between. The CDR3 DNA is TGTGCCAGCAGCTTGGGCAATAATCAGCCCCAGCATTTT. This translates into CASSLGNNQPQHF.

This clone has only a few counts. CDR3 coding DNA: TGTGCCAGCAGCCCTGGGACAGGGGGAAACCAGCCCCAGCATTTT. This encodes CASSPGTGGNQPQHF. V and J are TRBV5-4 and TRBJ1-5, with 11 bases fitting TRBD1. V was clipped by 4 bases and J by 7 bases; unmatched bases: 7. This CDR3 has 15 residues. Per germline, CDR1 SGHNT and CDR2 YYREEE (reference sequence).

This clone turned up a few times. One junction end does not reproduce the germline sequence, and a read error may be involved. V usage is TRBV28 and J usage is TRBJ1-3; 7 bases match TRBD1. This CDR3 contains 11 residues. The germline CDR1 and CDR2 sequences are MDHEN and SYDVKM. CDR3 sequence (DNA): TGTGCCAGCAGTCGCCTCCGGGACAGAGTTTTT. This encodes CASSRLRDRVF. The variable domain in full, completed from reference TRBV28 and TRBJ1-3, reads DVKVTQSSRYLVKRTGEKVFLECVQDMDHENMFWYRQDPGLGLRLIYFSYDVKMKEKGDIPEGYSVSREKKERFSLILESASTNQTSMYLCASSRLRDRVFGEGSWLTVV.

This clone was detected only a few times. This rearrangement joins TRBV11-3 to TRBJ2-1, with a tentative D call TRBD1 (6 bases). The germline V and J ends were trimmed by 2 bases and 9 bases, with 14 bases remaining between them. The CDR3 spans 14 residues. Germline lookup yields CDR1 SGHNT and CDR2 YENEEA. The CDR3 nucleotides are TGTGCCAGCAGCTTATCAGGGGTAGGTGGTGAGCAGTTCTTC. This sequence encodes CASSLSGVGGEQFF.

V and J are TRBV7-9 and TRBJ1-1; D gene unclear. Germline CDR1 SEHNR, CDR2 FQNEAQ (reference sequence). The CDR3 consists of 14 residues. Trimming left V 1 base short and J 6 bases short, with 12 bases between. The CDR3 nucleotides read TGTGCCAGCAGCTTAGATGGGAGGGCATCTGAAGCTTTCTTT. Translated, it gives CASSLDGRASEAFF.

The genes are TRBV2 and TRBJ2-5, with D possibly TRBD1 on 6 matching bases. This CDR3 is 14 amino acids long. Trimming left V 6 bases short and J 7 bases short, with 18 bases between. Germline CDR1 is SNHLY and CDR2 is FYNNEI. CDR3 sequence (DNA): TGTGCCAGCAGGGCCATCTCAGGGGTGGCGACCCAGTACTTC. Amino acid sequence: CASRAISGVATQYF.

Only a few counts were recorded for this clone. The V call is TRBV9, the J call TRBJ2-1; D remains unclear. Germline V CDR1 and CDR2: SGDLS, YYNGEE. The CDR3 sequence is 12 residues long. With 0 bases removed from V and 8 bases from J, the gap between germline ends came to 6 bases. The CDR3 loop reads CASSVDGDEQFF. The CDR3 DNA reads as TGTGCCAGCAGCGTAGACGGAGATGAGCAGTTCTTC.

This clone was recorded a few times. The chain has TRBV9 and TRBJ2-2; D unclear. CDR3 length: 14 amino acids. Germline V gives CDR1 SGDLS, CDR2 YYNGEE. The V end lost 3 bases, the J end lost 1 base, and 7 bases lay between the germline ends. Here the CDR3 DNA reads TGTGCCAGCAGCGGAGTATTGAACACCGGGGAGCTGTTTTTT. Its translation is CASSGVLNTGELFF.

V gene TRBV6-6 combines with J gene TRBJ1-1; no reliable D call. Germline lookup yields CDR1 MNHNY and CDR2 SVGAGI (reference sequence). The CDR3 is 13 amino acids. The V end was cut by 0 bases, the J end by 8 bases, with 10 bases between. The CDR3 loop is CASSYSERTEAFF. The CDR3 nucleotides are TGTGCCAGCAGTTACTCGGAGCGGACCGAAGCTTTCTTT.

This clone was seen only a few times. V gene TRBV4-2 combines with J gene TRBJ1-2; a weak D match, TRBD1 (5 bases). Trimming stripped 0 bases from V and 4 bases from J, with 12 bases between. Germline values: CDR1 LGHNA, CDR2 YNFKEQ. This CDR3 is 15 amino acids long. In DNA, the CDR3 is TGTGCCAGCAGCCAAGAACCGGGGGTGGTCTATGGCTACACCTTC. Translated, it gives CASSQEPGVVYGYTF.

This clone appeared a few times. The V call is TRBV15, the J call TRBJ2-5, with 8 nucleotides matching TRBD2. The CDR3 is 15 residues long. CDR1 is LNHNV, CDR2 YYDKDF, per germline (reference sequence). The J segment lost 5 bases and the V segment lost 1 base, leaving 6 bases of the junction unmatched. For the CDR3, the DNA is TGTGCCACCAGCAGAGCGGGGGGGGCGATGGAGACCCAGTACTTC. Amino acids: CATSRAGGAMETQYF.

A few counts support this clone. The V and J genes are TRBV9 and TRBJ1-6; no clear D. The CDR3 is 14 amino acids. Trimming cost V 1 base and J 10 bases, with 12 bases left between them. Germline V gene sequence: CDR1 SGDLS, CDR2 YYNGEE. The CDR3 protein is CASSVKEGWSPLHF. The CDR3 DNA reads TGTGCCAGCAGCGTAAAGGAGGGTTGGTCACCCCTCCACTTT.

This clone was seen many times. The V and J genes are TRBV18 and TRBJ2-1; 7 bases fit TRBD2. Germline-derived CDR1 and CDR2 are KGHSH and LQKENI. V gave up 2 bases and J gave up 7 bases; unmatched junction bases: 11. CDR3 size: 16 residues. The CDR3 DNA follows: TGTGCCAGCTCACCAAAAGCGGGGAACGTTTGGAATGAGCAGTTCTTC. It yields the protein CASSPKAGNVWNEQFF.

A few counts support this clone. V and J are TRBV18 and TRBJ2-1; D is possibly TRBD2 (5 bases). The CDR3 spans 13 residues. Germline V lookup: CDR1 KGHSH, CDR2 LQKENI. With 3 bases removed from V and 7 bases from J, the gap between germline ends came to 10 bases. CDR3 in amino acids: CASSPGGRNEQFF. The CDR3 nucleotides read TGTGCCAGCTCACCCGGCGGGCGGAATGAGCAGTTCTTC. Using reference TRBV18 and TRBJ2-1 for the parts outside the CDR3, the full variable domain is NAGVMQNPRHLVRRRGQEARLRCSPMKGHSHVYWYRQLPEEGLKFMVYLQKENIIDESGMPKERFSAEFPKEGPSILRIQQVVRGDSAAYFCASSPGGRNEQFFGPGTRLTVL.

Regarding this clone: Sequence at one end of the junction differs from germline and may be a read error. The chain is built from TRBV6-1 and TRBJ2-3, with 9 bases identical to TRBD2. Per germline, CDR1 MNHNS and CDR2 SASEGT. This CDR3 has 15 amino acids. CDR3 bases: TGCACCCGGTGGGCGGGGGGGAAAGCGTGGGATACGCAGTATTTT. This codes for CTRWAGGKAWDTQYF.

This clone was found many times. The gene calls are TRBV19 and TRBJ1-6; D gene uncertain. Germline loops: CDR1 LNHDA, CDR2 SQIVND (reference sequence). The CDR3 contains 14 residues. V was pared by 9 bases and J by 7 bases, with 16 bases between. The CDR3 is CASTHVYSNSPLHF. The CDR3 DNA reads TGTGCCAGCACCCACGTTTACTCCAATTCACCCCTCCACTTT.